The clone carrying this T cell receptor beta chain was observed a handful of times. This sample was taken from a study of T-cell reconstitution after alpha-beta-depleted transplantation in children. This CDR3 comprises 15 residues. In germline, CDR1 is DFQATT, CDR2 SNEGSKA (reference sequence). Trimming removed 3 bases from V and 4 bases from J, with 17 bases in between. During its preparation, the TCRbeta library received unique molecular identifiers. TCRdb reanalysed the PCR reads using MiXCR and keeps one entry per CDR3 protein. The sample includes about 420,000 distinct CDR3 sequences, about 11% seen only once; the top ten take about 5%.

The chain joins TRBV20-1 to TRBJ2-3; no reliable D call. The TCR originated in a human donor who donated a stem cell graft to a child with acute myeloid leukemia. The sequences come from PBMCs from the stem cell graft donor, collected from the stem cell graft. The CDR3 here is CSASPASSIPDTQYF. CDR3 in DNA: TGCAGTGCTAGTCCGGCTAGTTCTATCCCAGATACGCAGTATTTT.